The 12 T cell receptor beta chains reported below all come from one sample, sequenced in a study of T cells expressing NK-cell markers. TCRdb re-called the 5' RACE reads; one entry per CDR3 protein, DNA not given. The table lists roughly 160,000 distinct CDR3 sequences, with less than 20% in the top ten. Sequencing input: blood T cells: a sorted CD56 or NKG2C T cell subset, CD4+ or CD8+ T cells, or bulk PBMC T cells (not recorded which). These receptors all come from a woman between 18 and 75 years old in good health.

The chain employs TRBV4-2 and TRBJ2-5. The CDR3 consists of 12 residues. CDR1 LGHNA and CDR2 YNFKEQ come from the germline V gene. The CDR3 loop reads CASSGAKETQYF.

The V gene is TRBV12-5, the J gene TRBJ2-1; the D call from TCRdb, TRBD2, cannot be confirmed without DNA. CDR1 is LGHNT and CDR2 is FRNRAP in the germline V gene. There are 14 residues in the CDR3. CDR3 amino acids: CASGSSGYDNEQFF.

This rearrangement joins TRBV6-1 to TRBJ2-3; TCRdb indicates TRBD1, and absent DNA this call remains unverified. Germline assignment: CDR1 MNHNS and CDR2 SASEGT. This CDR3 has 16 residues. CDR3 protein: CASSDDRGRGTDTQYF.

The J gene is TRBJ2-3, the V gene TRBV2; there is no DNA to check the TCRdb D call of TRBD1. CDR3 size: 14 residues. Germline V gene sequence: CDR1 SNHLY, CDR2 FYNNEI. CDR3 in amino acids: CASSELGVGDTQYF.

The chain couples TRBV5-1 to TRBJ2-1; TCRdb calls TRBD2, which cannot be checked without DNA. The CDR3 has 17 amino acids. The germline V gene encodes CDR1 SGHRS and CDR2 YFSETQ. CDR3: CASSLGASGSLGDEQFF.

This sequence joins TRBV20-1 and TRBJ2-7; as DNA is missing, the TRBD2 call by TCRdb cannot be tested. Germline CDR1 DFQATT, CDR2 SNEGSKA (reference sequence). The CDR3 covers 12 residues. CDR3 sequence: CSVSGTSSEQYF.

The genes are TRBV5-1 and TRBJ1-5; lacking DNA, the TRBD1 call made by TCRdb goes unchecked. This CDR3 has 14 amino acids. Looked up from germline, CDR1 is SGHRS and CDR2 is YFSETQ. The CDR3 is CASRGQGPHQPQHF.

The rearrangement links TRBV5-1 to TRBJ2-7; TCRdb gives TRBD1 as the D gene, but with no DNA this cannot be confirmed. In germline, CDR1 is SGHRS, CDR2 YFSETQ. The CDR3 loop spans 14 amino acids. The CDR3 reads CASTPEVFVDEQYF.

CDR3 sequence reads: CSASQGGGTNEKLFF. The chain couples TRBV20-1 to TRBJ1-4; TCRdb gives TRBD1 as the D gene, but with no DNA this cannot be confirmed. This CDR3 comprises 15 residues. In germline, CDR1 is DFQATT, CDR2 SNEGSKA (reference sequence).

This chain joins TRBV11-2 and TRBJ2-1; TCRdb's assignment of TRBD2 cannot be checked, as there is no DNA. CDR3 length: 14 residues. Germline lookup yields CDR1 SGHAT and CDR2 FQNNGV. This CDR3 reads CASSVGTSANEQFF. The full variable domain, in which reference TRBV11-2 and TRBJ2-1 provide the parts outside the CDR3, is EAGVAQSPRYKIIEKRQSVAFWCNPISGHATLYWYQQILGQGPKLLIQFQNNGVVDDSQLPKDRFSAERLKGVDSTLKIQPAKLEDSAVYLCASSVGTSANEQFFGPGTRLTVL.

The V call is TRBV15, the J call TRBJ2-1; TCRdb selects TRBD1, and the lack of DNA leaves this call unchecked. Germline CDR1 reads LNHNV; CDR2 reads YYDKDF (reference sequence). The CDR3 runs to 15 residues. CDR3 region: CATSRGQGAQNEQFF.

The chain's CDR3 is CASRDRAGPSTDTQYF. The chain employs TRBV6-1 and TRBJ2-3; TCRdb lists TRBD2, though no DNA is available to test this call. Germline V gene data show CDR1 as MNHNS and CDR2 as SASEGT. There are 16 residues in the CDR3.